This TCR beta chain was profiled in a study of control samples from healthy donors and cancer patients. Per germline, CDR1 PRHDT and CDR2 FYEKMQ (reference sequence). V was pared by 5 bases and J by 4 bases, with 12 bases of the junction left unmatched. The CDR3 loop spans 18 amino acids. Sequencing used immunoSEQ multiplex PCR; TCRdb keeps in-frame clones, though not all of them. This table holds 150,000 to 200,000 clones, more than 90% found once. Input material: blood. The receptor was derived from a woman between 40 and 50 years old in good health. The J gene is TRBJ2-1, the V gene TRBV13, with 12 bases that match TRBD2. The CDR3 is CASSQNEGLAGRYNEQFF. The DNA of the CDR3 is TGTGCCAGCAGCCAAAACGAAGGACTAGCGGGGAGGTACAATGAGCAGTTCTTC.